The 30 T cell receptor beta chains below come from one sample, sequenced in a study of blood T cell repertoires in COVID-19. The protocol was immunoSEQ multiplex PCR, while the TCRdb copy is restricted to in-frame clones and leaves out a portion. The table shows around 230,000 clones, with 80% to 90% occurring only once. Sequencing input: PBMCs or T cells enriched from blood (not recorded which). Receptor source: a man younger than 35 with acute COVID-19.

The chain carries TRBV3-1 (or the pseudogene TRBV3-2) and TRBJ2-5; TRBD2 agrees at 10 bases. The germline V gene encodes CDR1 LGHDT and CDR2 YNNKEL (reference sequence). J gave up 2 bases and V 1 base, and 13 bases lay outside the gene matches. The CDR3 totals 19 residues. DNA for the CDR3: TGTGCCAGCAGCCAAGTGGGGCCCGTACTAGCGGGAAGGCAAGAGACCCAGTACTTC. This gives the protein CASSQVGPVLAGRQETQYF.

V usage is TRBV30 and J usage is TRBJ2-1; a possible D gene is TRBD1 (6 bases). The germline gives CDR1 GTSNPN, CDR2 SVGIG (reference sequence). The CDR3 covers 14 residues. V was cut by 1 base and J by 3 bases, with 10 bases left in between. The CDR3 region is CAWSAQGNYNEQFF. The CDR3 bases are TGTGCCTGGAGTGCCCAGGGGAACTACAATGAGCAGTTCTTC.

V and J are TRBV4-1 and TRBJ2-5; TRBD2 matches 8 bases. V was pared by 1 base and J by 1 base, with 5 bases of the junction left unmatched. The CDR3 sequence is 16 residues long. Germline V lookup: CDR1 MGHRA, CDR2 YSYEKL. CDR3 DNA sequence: TGCGCCAGCAGCCAAGGTGTGGGACTAGTCCAAGAGACCCAGTACTTC. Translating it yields CASSQGVGLVQETQYF.

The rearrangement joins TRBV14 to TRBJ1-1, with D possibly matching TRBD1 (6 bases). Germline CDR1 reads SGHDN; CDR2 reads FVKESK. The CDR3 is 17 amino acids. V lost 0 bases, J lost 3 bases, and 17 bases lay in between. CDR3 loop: CASSQDLGGAVDTEAFF. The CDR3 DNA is TGTGCCAGCAGCCAAGACCTCGGGGGGGCGGTTGACACTGAAGCTTTCTTT.

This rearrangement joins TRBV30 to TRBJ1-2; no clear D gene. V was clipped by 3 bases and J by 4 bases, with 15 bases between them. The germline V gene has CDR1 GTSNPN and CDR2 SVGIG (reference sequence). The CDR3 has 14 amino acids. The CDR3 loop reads CAWRSGDGLYGYTF. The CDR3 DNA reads TGTGCCTGGAGGAGTGGCGACGGACTCTATGGCTACACCTTC. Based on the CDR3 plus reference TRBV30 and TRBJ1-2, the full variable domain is SQTIHQWPATLVQPVGSPLSLECTVEGTSNPNLYWYRQAAGRGLQLLFYSVGIGQISSEVPQNLSASRPQDRQFILSSKKLLLSDSGFYLCAWRSGDGLYGYTFGSGTRLTVV.

CDR3 in amino acids: CASSQMLTTGTDTQYF. The CDR3 DNA follows: TGTGCCAGCAGCCAAATGTTGACCACAGGGACAGATACGCAGTATTTT. The chain joins TRBV3-1 (or the pseudogene TRBV3-2) to TRBJ2-3; TRBD1 is a possible D gene (6 bases). V shed 2 bases and J shed 3 bases, with 15 bases lying between them. From germline, CDR1 is LGHDT and CDR2 YNNKEL (reference sequence). The CDR3 runs 16 residues.

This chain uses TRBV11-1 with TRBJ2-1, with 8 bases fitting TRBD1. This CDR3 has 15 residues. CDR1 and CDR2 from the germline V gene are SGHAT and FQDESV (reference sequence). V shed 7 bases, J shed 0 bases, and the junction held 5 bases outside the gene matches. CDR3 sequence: CASNFGQGSYNEQFF. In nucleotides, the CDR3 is TGTGCCAGCAACTTTGGACAGGGCTCCTACAATGAGCAGTTCTTC.

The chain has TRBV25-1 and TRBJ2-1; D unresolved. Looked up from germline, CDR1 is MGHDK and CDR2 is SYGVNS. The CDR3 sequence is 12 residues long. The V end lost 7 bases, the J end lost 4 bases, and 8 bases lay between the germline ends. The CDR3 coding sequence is TGTGCCAGCATGGAGCGTTACAATGAGCAGTTCTTC. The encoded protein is CASMERYNEQFF. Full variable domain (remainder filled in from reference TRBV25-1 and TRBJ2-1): EADIYQTPRYLVIGTGKKITLECSQTMGHDKMYWYQQDPGMELHLIHYSYGVNSTEKGDLSSESTVSRIRTEHFPLTLESARPSHTSQYLCASMERYNEQFFGPGTRLTVL.

The CDR3 DNA follows: TGTGCCAGCAGCGAAAACGGACAGGGAAGCTACAATGAGCAGTTCTTC. Amino acid sequence: CASSENGQGSYNEQFF. The V and J genes are TRBV7-2 and TRBJ2-1; 8 bases match TRBD1. Trimming at V came to 5 bases and at J to 3 bases, leaving 9 bases not matched to a gene. This CDR3 has 16 residues. Looked up from germline, CDR1 is SGHTA and CDR2 is FQGNSA.

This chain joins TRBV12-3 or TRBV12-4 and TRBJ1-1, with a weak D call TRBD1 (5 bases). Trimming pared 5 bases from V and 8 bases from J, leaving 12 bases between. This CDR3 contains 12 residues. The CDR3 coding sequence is TGTGCCAGCAGTAAGGGGTTTTCGGAAGCTTTCTTT. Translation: CASSKGFSEAFF.

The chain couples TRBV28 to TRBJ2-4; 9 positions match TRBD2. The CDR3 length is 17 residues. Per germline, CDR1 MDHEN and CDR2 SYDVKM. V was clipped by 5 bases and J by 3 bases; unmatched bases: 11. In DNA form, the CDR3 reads TGTGCCAGCAGTCCGGTAGCGGGAGTCTCTGTCAAAAACATTCAGTACTTC. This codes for CASSPVAGVSVKNIQYF. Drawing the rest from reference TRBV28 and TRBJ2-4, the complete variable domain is DVKVTQSSRYLVKRTGEKVFLECVQDMDHENMFWYRQDPGLGLRLIYFSYDVKMKEKGDIPEGYSVSREKKERFSLILESASTNQTSMYLCASSPVAGVSVKNIQYFGAGTRLSVL.

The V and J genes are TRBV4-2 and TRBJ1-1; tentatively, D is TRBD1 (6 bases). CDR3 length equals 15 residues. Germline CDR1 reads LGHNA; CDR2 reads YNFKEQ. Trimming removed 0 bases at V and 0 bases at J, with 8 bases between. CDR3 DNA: TGTGCCAGCAGCCAAGATCAGGGGATGAACACTGAAGCTTTCTTT. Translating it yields CASSQDQGMNTEAFF.

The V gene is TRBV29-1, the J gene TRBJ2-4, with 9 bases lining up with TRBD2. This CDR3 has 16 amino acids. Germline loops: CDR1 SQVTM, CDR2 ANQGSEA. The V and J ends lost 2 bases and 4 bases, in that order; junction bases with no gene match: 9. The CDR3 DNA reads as TGCAGCGTTGAATTAGCGGGAGACCTGACAAAAAACATTCAGTACTTC. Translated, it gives CSVELAGDLTKNIQYF.

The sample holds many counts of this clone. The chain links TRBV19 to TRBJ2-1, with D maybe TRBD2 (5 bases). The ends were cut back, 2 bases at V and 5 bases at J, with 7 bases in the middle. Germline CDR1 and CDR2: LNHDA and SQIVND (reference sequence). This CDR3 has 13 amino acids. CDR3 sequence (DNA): TGTGCCAGTAGTATATTGGGAGACAATGAGCAGTTCTTC. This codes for CASSILGDNEQFF. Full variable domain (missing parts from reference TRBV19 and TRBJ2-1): DGGITQSPKYLFRKEGQNVTLSCEQNLNHDAMYWYRQDPGQGLRLIYYSQIVNDFQKGDIAEGYSVSREKKESFPLTVTSAQKNPTAFYLCASSILGDNEQFFGPGTRLTVL.

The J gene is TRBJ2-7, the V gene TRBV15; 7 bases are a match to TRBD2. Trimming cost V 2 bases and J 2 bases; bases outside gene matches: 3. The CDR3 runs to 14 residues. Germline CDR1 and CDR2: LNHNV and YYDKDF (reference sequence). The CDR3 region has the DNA TGTGCCACCAGCAGAATTGGGACTACCTACGAGCAGTACTTC. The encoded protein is CATSRIGTTYEQYF.

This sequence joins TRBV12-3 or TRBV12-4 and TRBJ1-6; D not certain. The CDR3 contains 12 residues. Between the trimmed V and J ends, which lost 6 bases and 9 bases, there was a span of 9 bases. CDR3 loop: CASSSSGSPLHF. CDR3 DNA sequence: TGTGCCAGCAGCTCTTCCGGTTCACCCCTCCACTTT.

Here the CDR3 reads CASSLDSLAGGPDTQYF. CDR3 bases: TGTGCCAGCAGCTTGGACTCACTAGCGGGAGGGCCAGATACGCAGTATTTT. The chain joins TRBV5-4 to TRBJ2-3, with TRBD2 matching over 13 bases. This CDR3 has 17 amino acids. V was pared by 0 bases and J by 4 bases, with 5 bases of the junction left unmatched. Germline V lookup: CDR1 SGHNT, CDR2 YYREEE (reference sequence).

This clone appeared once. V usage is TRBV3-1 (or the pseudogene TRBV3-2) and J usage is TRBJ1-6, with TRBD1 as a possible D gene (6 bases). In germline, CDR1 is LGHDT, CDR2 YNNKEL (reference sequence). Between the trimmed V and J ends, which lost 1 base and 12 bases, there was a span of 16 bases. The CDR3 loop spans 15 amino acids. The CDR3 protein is CASSQVGTPDLPLHF. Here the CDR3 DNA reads TGTGCCAGCAGCCAAGTAGGGACACCGGATTTACCCCTCCACTTT.

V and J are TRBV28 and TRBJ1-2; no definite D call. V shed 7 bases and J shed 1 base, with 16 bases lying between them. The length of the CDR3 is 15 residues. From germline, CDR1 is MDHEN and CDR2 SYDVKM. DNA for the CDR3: TGTGCCAGCATCCCCAGCCAGGCAGTTAACTATGGCTACACCTTC. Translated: CASIPSQAVNYGYTF.

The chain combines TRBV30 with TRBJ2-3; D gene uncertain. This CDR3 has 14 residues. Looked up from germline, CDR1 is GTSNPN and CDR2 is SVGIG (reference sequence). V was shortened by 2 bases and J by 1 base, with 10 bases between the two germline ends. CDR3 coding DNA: TGTGCCTGGAGTCTAAGAGTTGGCACAGATACGCAGTATTTT. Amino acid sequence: CAWSLRVGTDTQYF.

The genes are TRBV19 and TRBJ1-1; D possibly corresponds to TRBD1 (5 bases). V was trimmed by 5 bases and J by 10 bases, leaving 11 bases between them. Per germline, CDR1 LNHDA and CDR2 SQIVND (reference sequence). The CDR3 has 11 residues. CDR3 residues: CASSFQGLAFF. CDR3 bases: TGTGCCAGTAGTTTCCAGGGTTTAGCTTTCTTT.

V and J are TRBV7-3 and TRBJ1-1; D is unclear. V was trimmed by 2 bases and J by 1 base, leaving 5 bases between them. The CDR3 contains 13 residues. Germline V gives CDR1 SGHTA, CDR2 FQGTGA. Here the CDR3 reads CASSLEGNTEAFF. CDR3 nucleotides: TGTGCCAGCAGCTTAGAGGGGAACACTGAAGCTTTCTTT.

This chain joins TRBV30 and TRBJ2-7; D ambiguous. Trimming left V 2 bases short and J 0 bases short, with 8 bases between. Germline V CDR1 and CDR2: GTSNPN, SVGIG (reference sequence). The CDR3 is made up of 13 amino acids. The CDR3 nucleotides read TGTGCCTGGAGTCATTTCCCCTCCTACGAGCAGTACTTC. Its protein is CAWSHFPSYEQYF. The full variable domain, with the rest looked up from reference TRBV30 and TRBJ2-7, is SQTIHQWPATLVQPVGSPLSLECTVEGTSNPNLYWYRQAAGRGLQLLFYSVGIGQISSEVPQNLSASRPQDRQFILSSKKLLLSDSGFYLCAWSHFPSYEQYFGPGTRLTVT.

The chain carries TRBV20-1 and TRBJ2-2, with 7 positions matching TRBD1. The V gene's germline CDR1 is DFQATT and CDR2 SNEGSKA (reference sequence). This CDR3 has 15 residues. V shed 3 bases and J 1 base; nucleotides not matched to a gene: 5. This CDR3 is CSASSQGVNTGELFF. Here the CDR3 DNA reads TGCAGTGCTAGTAGCCAGGGGGTGAACACCGGGGAGCTGTTTTTT.

The CDR3 is CATRDRDNEKLFF. The CDR3, as DNA: TGTGCCACAAGGGACAGGGACAATGAAAAACTGTTTTTT. The V call is TRBV24-1, the J call TRBJ1-4; 9 bases map to TRBD1. With 10 bases clipped from V and 5 bases from J, the junction kept 4 bases outside the gene matches. The germline V gene has CDR1 KGHDR and CDR2 SFDVKD. CDR3 size: 13 residues.

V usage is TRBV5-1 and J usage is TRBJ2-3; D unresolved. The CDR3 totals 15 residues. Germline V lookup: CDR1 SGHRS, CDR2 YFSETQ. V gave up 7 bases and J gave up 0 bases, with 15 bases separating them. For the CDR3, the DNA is TGCGCCAGCGGCATCCAACCGACTAGCACAGATACGCAGTATTTT. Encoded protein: CASGIQPTSTDTQYF. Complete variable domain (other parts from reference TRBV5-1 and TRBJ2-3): KAGVTQTPRYLIKTRGQQVTLSCSPISGHRSVSWYQQTPGQGLQFLFEYFSETQRNKGNFPGRFSGRQFSNSRSEMNVSTLELGDSALYLCASGIQPTSTDTQYFGPGTRLTVL.

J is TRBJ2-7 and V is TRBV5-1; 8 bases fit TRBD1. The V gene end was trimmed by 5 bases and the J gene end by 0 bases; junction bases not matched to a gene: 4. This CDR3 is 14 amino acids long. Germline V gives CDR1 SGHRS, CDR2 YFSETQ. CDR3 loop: CASSAGTGSYEQYF. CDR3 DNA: TGCGCCAGCAGTGCCGGGACAGGCTCCTACGAGCAGTACTTC.

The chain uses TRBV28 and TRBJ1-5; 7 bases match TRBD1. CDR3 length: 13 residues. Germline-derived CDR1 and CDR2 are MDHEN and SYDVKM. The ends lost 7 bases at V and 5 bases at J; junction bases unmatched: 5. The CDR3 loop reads CASNDRVDQPQHF. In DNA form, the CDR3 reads TGTGCCAGCAATGACAGGGTAGATCAGCCCCAGCATTTT.

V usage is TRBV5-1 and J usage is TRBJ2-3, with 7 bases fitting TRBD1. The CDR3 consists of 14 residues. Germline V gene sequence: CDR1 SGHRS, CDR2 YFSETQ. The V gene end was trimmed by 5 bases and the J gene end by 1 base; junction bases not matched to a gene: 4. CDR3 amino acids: CASRPGTGTDTQYF. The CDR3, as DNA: TGCGCCAGCAGGCCCGGGACAGGCACAGATACGCAGTATTTT.

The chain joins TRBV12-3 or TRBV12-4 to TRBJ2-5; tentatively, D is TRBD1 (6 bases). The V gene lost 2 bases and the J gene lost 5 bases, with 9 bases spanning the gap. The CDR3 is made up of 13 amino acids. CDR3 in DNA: TGTGCCAGCAGTTTATGGGGGCGGGAGACCCAGTACTTC. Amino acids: CASSLWGRETQYF.